This T cell receptor beta chain stems from a study of early T cells in non-severe SARS-CoV-2 infection. About the study: Chains stayed unpaired after sequencing of bulk RNA from unsorted whole blood. Study results and caveats: Anti-spike CD8 responses were favored in VDJdb matching, and private and CD4 specificities were missed.

Germline V gene sequence: CDR1 SGHRS, CDR2 YFSETQ. V lost 4 bases to trimming and J lost 3 bases, with 14 bases between them. This CDR3 is built from 16 residues. cDNA molecules, individually, were tagged with unique molecular identifiers. TCRdb re-analysed the 5' RACE reads in MiXCR, keeping a single row per CDR3 protein. Of 45,000 to 65,000 distinct CDR3 sequences listed, over 8% are singletons. This clonotype occurred many times. What it binds is not known. Sequences were obtained from whole blood. This TCR was sampled from an adult who was a healthcare worker with PCR-confirmed SARS-CoV-2 infection or an uninfected control (not recorded which). The rearrangement uses TRBV5-1 and TRBJ2-6; no definite D call. The DNA for the CDR3 is TGCGCCAGCAGCCCGACGGGCTTTGGTGGGGCCAACGTCCTGACTTTC. It codes for CASSPTGFGGANVLTF. The whole variable domain, remainder taken from reference TRBV5-1 and TRBJ2-6, is KAGVTQTPRYLIKTRGQQVTLSCSPISGHRSVSWYQQTPGQGLQFLFEYFSETQRNKGNFPGRFSGRQFSNSRSEMNVSTLELGDSALYLCASSPTGFGGANVLTFGAGSRLTVL.